This T cell receptor (beta chain) was retrieved from a study of tumor-infiltrating lymphocytes in primary liver carcinoma. Constant-region priming of approximately 0.55 ug total RNA yielded TCR beta cDNA. ARM-PCR was slightly modified, and three nested multiplex PCR rounds with it gave rise to the TCR beta libraries. TCRdb independently ran MiXCR on the multiplex PCR reads; one entry per CDR3 protein. The data show about 200,000 distinct CDR3 sequences, 65% seen once. Out of unsorted whole blood came the blood RNA, and germline DNA was extracted as well. About this clonotype: As the CDR3 is not closed by the conserved phenylalanine or tryptophan, this likely results from a read error.

The clonotype comes from a woman aged 60-70 years with primary liver carcinoma and hepatitis B virus infection. What was sequenced was peripheral blood.

The DNA for the CDR3 is TGTGCCAGCAGCCGAGGGGCAGGGCGTGAGCAGTACCTC. Its translation: CASSRGAGREQYL. The chain is built from TRBV11-3 and TRBJ2-7; either TRBD1 or TRBD2 may fit D (5 bases each). The CDR3 is made up of 13 amino acids. Per the germline V gene, CDR1 is SGHNT and CDR2 is YENEEA. V was clipped by 5 bases and J by 7 bases, with 15 bases between them.